Listed here are 2 T cell receptor beta chains from one sample, sequenced in a study of metastatic and nonmetastatic thyroid tumors. TCRdb reanalyzed the PCR reads with MiXCR. The sample consists of about 21,000 clones, around 12% of them appearing once. No treatment had been given to any patient before thyroid surgery. The sequenced sample was blood. Receptors were obtained from a female donor with papillary thyroid cancer or a benign thyroid nodule (not recorded which). Some clones in this sample may be carry-over from other donors' samples.

This clone was picked up many times. The chain combines TRBV3-1 with TRBJ1-2; D not resolved. CDR1 is LGHDT, CDR2 YNNKEL, per germline (reference sequence). V lost 1 base and J lost 4, with 13 bases in between. The CDR3 consists of 15 residues. The CDR3 coding sequence is TGTGCCAGCAGCCAAGCTGTGGGGAATTCCTATGGCTACACCTTC. It yields the protein CASSQAVGNSYGYTF.

This clone showed up many times. This chain joins TRBV20-1 and TRBJ1-2, with D perhaps matching TRBD1 (5 bases). The V end lost 1 base, the J end lost 8 bases, and 14 bases lay between the germline ends. Germline loops: CDR1 DFQATT, CDR2 SNEGSKA (reference sequence). This CDR3 spans 13 amino acids. The DNA for the CDR3 is TGCAGTGCTAGAGGGGACGTATGGAGGGGCTACACCTTC. Translated, it gives CSARGDVWRGYTF.